These T cell receptor beta chains were read from a single sample in a study of cytomegalovirus exposure and HLA in healthy donors. The repertoire was sequenced with immunoSEQ multiplex PCR; TCRdb's copy has only in-frame clones and lacks some. The data hold under 200,000 clones, with approximately 76% observed a single time. What was sequenced was PBMCs. These receptors were taken from a man aged 60 to 69 in good health and CMV-seronegative. CDR3s include the opening cysteine and the closing phenylalanine or tryptophan. Fields, in order: V gene, J gene, CDR3 protein.

V gene: TRBV5-5; J gene: TRBJ1-4; CDR3 protein: CASSLGPRDEKLFF
V gene: TRBV10-1; J gene: TRBJ2-1; CDR3 protein: CASSRDSPGDEQFF
V gene: TRBV7-9; J gene: TRBJ1-1; CDR3 protein: CASSPGQNTEAFF
V gene: TRBV7-9; J gene: TRBJ2-7; CDR3 protein: CSSSTGQGIGEQYF
V gene: TRBV28; J gene: NA; CDR3 protein: CASTIGASGYYEQYF
V gene: TRBV4-1; J gene: TRBJ2-7; CDR3 protein: CASSQDLDSGSSYEQYF
V gene: TRBV29-1; J gene: TRBJ2-1; CDR3 protein: CSVRTGSGNEQFF
V gene: TRBV28; J gene: TRBJ2-1; CDR3 protein: CAHGTSGGPNYNEQFF
V gene: TRBV6-6; J gene: TRBJ1-1; CDR3 protein: CASSKGQGDTEAFF
V gene: TRBV9; J gene: NA; CDR3 protein: CASSAGLAETYEQYF
V gene: TRBV4-3; J gene: TRBJ2-5; CDR3 protein: CASSQGPASGRQETQYF
V gene: TRBV19; J gene: TRBJ2-2; CDR3 protein: CASSIDLSRWGQNTGELFF
V gene: TRBV6-5; J gene: TRBJ2-7; CDR3 protein: CASTYWGLVFYEQYF
V gene: TRBV6-6; J gene: TRBJ2-7; CDR3 protein: CASSLKQDEQYF
V gene: TRBV9; J gene: TRBJ2-3; CDR3 protein: CASSRYLGADTQYF
V gene: TRBV19; J gene: TRBJ2-7; CDR3 protein: CASSVIAGTGSGEQYF
V gene: TRBV2; J gene: TRBJ2-5; CDR3 protein: CASSEPQRGSRRETQYF
V gene: TRBV6-1; J gene: TRBJ2-5; CDR3 protein: CASIMTGTETQYF
V gene: TRBV18; J gene: TRBJ2-7; CDR3 protein: CASSATSDSYEQYF
V gene: TRBV7-9; J gene: TRBJ2-7; CDR3 protein: CSSSGGTAYEQYF
V gene: TRBV6-5; J gene: TRBJ2-7; CDR3 protein: CASSVGFGRDQNF
V gene: TRBV28; J gene: TRBJ1-1; CDR3 protein: CASSLSGEMNTEAFF
V gene: TRBV6-5; J gene: TRBJ1-2; CDR3 protein: CASSRTGLGGYTF
V gene: TRBV9; J gene: TRBJ1-3; CDR3 protein: CASSPQGGTGGNTIYF
V gene: TRBV30; J gene: TRBJ2-7; CDR3 protein: CAWSVRVLQGFGTSEVYEQYF
V gene: TRBV4-3; J gene: TRBJ1-4; CDR3 protein: CASSHTGMTNEKLFF
V gene: TRBV9; J gene: TRBJ2-6; CDR3 protein: CASSVTPVGANVLTF
V gene: TRBV28; J gene: TRBJ2-5; CDR3 protein: CASSYDRTGWSETQYF
V gene: TRBV7-9; J gene: TRBJ1-2; CDR3 protein: CASSGRQGRMGYTF
V gene: TRBV7-2; J gene: TRBJ1-2; CDR3 protein: CASSLPGEGYTF
V gene: TRBV4-2; J gene: TRBJ2-1; CDR3 protein: CASSQDVSGSTFF
V gene: TRBV30; J gene: TRBJ1-2; CDR3 protein: CAWSIGGNNGYTF
V gene: TRBV7-9; J gene: TRBJ1-5; CDR3 protein: CASSLGGLDQPQHF
V gene: TRBV14; J gene: TRBJ2-7; CDR3 protein: CASSQDLGTGVYEQYF
V gene: TRBV29-1; J gene: TRBJ2-7; CDR3 protein: CSVGQQGSPLEQYF
V gene: TRBV27; J gene: TRBJ2-7; CDR3 protein: CASRRAGGIYEQYF
V gene: TRBV5-5; J gene: TRBJ1-6; CDR3 protein: CASRGNSPLHF
V gene: TRBV21-1; J gene: TRBJ2-1; CDR3 protein: CASSGPGQGNYNEQFF
V gene: TRBV28; J gene: TRBJ2-4; CDR3 protein: CASRGQGGDIQYF
V gene: TRBV5-4; J gene: TRBJ2-7; CDR3 protein: CASSLGGGHPTRRYF
V gene: TRBV6-6; J gene: TRBJ1-1; CDR3 protein: CASSYGRRRDTEAFF
V gene: TRBV4-3; J gene: TRBJ2-1; CDR3 protein: CASSKDSFSYNEQFF